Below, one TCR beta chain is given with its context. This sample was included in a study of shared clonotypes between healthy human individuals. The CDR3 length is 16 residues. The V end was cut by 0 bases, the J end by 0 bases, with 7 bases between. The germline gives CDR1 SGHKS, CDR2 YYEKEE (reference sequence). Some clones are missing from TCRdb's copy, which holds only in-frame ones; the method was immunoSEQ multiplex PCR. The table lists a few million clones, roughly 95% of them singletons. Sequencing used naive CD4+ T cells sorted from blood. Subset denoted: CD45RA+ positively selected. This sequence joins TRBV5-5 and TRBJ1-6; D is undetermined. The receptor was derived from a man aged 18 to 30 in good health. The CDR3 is CASSLDPSSYNSPLHF. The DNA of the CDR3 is TGTGCCAGCAGCTTGGACCCGAGCTCCTATAATTCACCCCTCCACTTT.